A selection of T cell receptor beta chains follows, all from one sample in a study of T-cell memory formation after mild COVID-19. TCRdb analysed the 5' RACE reads with MiXCR anew, one entry per CDR3 protein. The profile shows 250,000 to 300,000 distinct CDR3 sequences, approximately 7.6% of them singletons. Sample: PBMCs or a T cell subset sorted from them (not recorded which). The source is a man aged 18-30 years who had mild COVID-19 (a few samples of this study predate the infection). Cell type and time point are not known. Each CDR3 is given with its conserved first and last residue. Fields, in order: D gene, J gene, clone size, V gene, CDR3 length, CDR3 DNA, CDR3 protein. A D gene is named only where the DNA matches it firmly. Only some rows state a clone size, as once, few, many or a class for expanded clones.

d_gene: TRBD2; j_gene: TRBJ2-1; abundance: many; v_gene: TRBV4-1; len: 20; CDR3nt: TGCGCCAGCAGCCAAGATTTGGTCCTAGCGGGGGGTCTCTCCTACAATGAGCAGTTCTTC; CDR3aa: CASSQDLVLAGGLSYNEQFF
d_gene: TRBD2; j_gene: TRBJ2-1; abundance: .; v_gene: TRBV5-1; len: 15; CDR3nt: TGCGCCAGCAGCCCGGGACTAGCCCGAGGCAATGAGCAGTTCTTC; CDR3aa: CASSPGLARGNEQFF
d_gene: TRBD2; j_gene: TRBJ2-1; abundance: few; v_gene: TRBV4-3; len: 14; CDR3nt: TGCGCCAGCAGCCAAGGACTAGCCGGGATAGAGCAGTTCTTC; CDR3aa: CASSQGLAGIEQFF
d_gene: .; j_gene: TRBJ2-3; abundance: few; v_gene: TRBV4-2; len: 19; CDR3nt: TGTGCCAGCAGCCGACAGACTAGTCCTTCTATCGTGGGCACAGATACGCAGTATTTT; CDR3aa: CASSRQTSPSIVGTDTQYF
d_gene: .; j_gene: TRBJ1-1; abundance: few; v_gene: TRBV18; len: 12; CDR3nt: TGTGCCAGCTCAACCGGGACAAGCGAAGCTTTCTTT; CDR3aa: CASSTGTSEAFF
d_gene: .; j_gene: TRBJ2-4; abundance: many; v_gene: TRBV5-4; len: 14; CDR3nt: TGTGCCAGCAGCTTGGCCGGCCCCAAAAACATTCAGTACTTC; CDR3aa: CASSLAGPKNIQYF
d_gene: TRBD1; j_gene: TRBJ2-7; abundance: few; v_gene: TRBV5-1; len: 13; CDR3nt: TGCGCCAGCAGCCAGCACAGGGGAAACGAGCAGTACTTC; CDR3aa: CASSQHRGNEQYF
d_gene: TRBD1; j_gene: TRBJ2-7; abundance: few; v_gene: TRBV7-8; len: 14; CDR3nt: TGTGCCAGCAGCTCAGCCAGGGGGTTGTACCAGCAGTACTTC; CDR3aa: CASSSARGLYQQYF
d_gene: .; j_gene: TRBJ1-2; abundance: .; v_gene: TRBV5-6; len: 12; CDR3nt: TGTGCCAGCAGCGGCCGGACTTGGGGCTACACCTTC; CDR3aa: CASSGRTWGYTF
d_gene: .; j_gene: TRBJ2-6; abundance: .; v_gene: TRBV5-1; len: 16; CDR3nt: TGCGCCAGCAGCCGGACAGCATACTCTGGGGCCAACGTCCTGACTTTC; CDR3aa: CASSRTAYSGANVLTF
d_gene: TRBD1; j_gene: TRBJ1-3; abundance: .; v_gene: TRBV19; len: 14; CDR3nt: TGTGCCAGTTCAGGGGGCCGGTCTGGAAACACCATATATTTT; CDR3aa: CASSGGRSGNTIYF
d_gene: .; j_gene: TRBJ1-5; abundance: many; v_gene: TRBV12-3/TRBV12-4; len: 14; CDR3nt: TGTGCCAGCAGTTTGAGGGGCAGCAATCAGCCCCAGCATTTT; CDR3aa: CASSLRGSNQPQHF
d_gene: .; j_gene: TRBJ2-2; abundance: .; v_gene: TRBV7-9; len: 15; CDR3nt: TGTGCCAGCAGCTTAGCCGGCTCTGGGAGCGGGGAGCTGTTTTTT; CDR3aa: CASSLAGSGSGELFF
d_gene: TRBD1; j_gene: TRBJ2-7; abundance: few; v_gene: TRBV13; len: 15; CDR3nt: TGTGCCAGCAGCCCTCTGGGGACAGGGGCCTACGAGCAGTACTTC; CDR3aa: CASSPLGTGAYEQYF
d_gene: .; j_gene: TRBJ1-1; abundance: few; v_gene: TRBV4-1; len: 12; CDR3nt: TGCGCCAGCAGCTCCACGGACACTGAAGCTTTCTTT; CDR3aa: CASSSTDTEAFF
d_gene: .; j_gene: TRBJ1-1; abundance: few; v_gene: TRBV12-3/TRBV12-4; len: 15; CDR3nt: TGTGCCAGCAGTTTACTCCGAATGACGAACACTGAAGCTTTCTTT; CDR3aa: CASSLLRMTNTEAFF
d_gene: TRBD1; j_gene: TRBJ2-1; abundance: many; v_gene: TRBV20-1; len: 15; CDR3nt: TGCAGTGCTCCAACCGGGACAGGGGGTAATATGGAGCAGTTCTTC; CDR3aa: CSAPTGTGGNMEQFF
d_gene: .; j_gene: TRBJ2-1; abundance: few; v_gene: TRBV12-3/TRBV12-4; len: 16; CDR3nt: TGTGCCAGCATTTTTCAGGGAGAGGTTTCCTACAATGAGCAGTTCTTC; CDR3aa: CASIFQGEVSYNEQFF
d_gene: .; j_gene: TRBJ1-2; abundance: few; v_gene: TRBV5-1; len: 13; CDR3nt: TGCGCCAGCAGCCTAGGGGCAGACCATGGCTACACCTTC; CDR3aa: CASSLGADHGYTF
d_gene: .; j_gene: TRBJ2-6; abundance: few; v_gene: TRBV2; len: 15; CDR3nt: TGTGCCAGCACCCGTACAGAAGCTGGGGCCAACGTCCTGACTTTC; CDR3aa: CASTRTEAGANVLTF
d_gene: .; j_gene: TRBJ2-2; abundance: many; v_gene: TRBV11-2; len: 13; CDR3nt: TGTGCCAGCAGCTTTATGGGGACCGGGGAGCTGTTTTTT; CDR3aa: CASSFMGTGELFF
d_gene: .; j_gene: TRBJ1-1; abundance: .; v_gene: TRBV4-1; len: 15; CDR3nt: TGCGCCAGCAGCCAAACAGACCCGTCGGGCACTGAAGCTTTCTTT; CDR3aa: CASSQTDPSGTEAFF
d_gene: .; j_gene: TRBJ1-2; abundance: .; v_gene: TRBV9; len: 11; CDR3nt: TGTGCCAGCGTAGACAACTATGGCTACACCTTC; CDR3aa: CASVDNYGYTF
d_gene: .; j_gene: TRBJ2-5; abundance: .; v_gene: TRBV27; len: 15; CDR3nt: TGTGCCAGCAGTCGAAAATCAGGGAAGCAAGAGACCCAGTACTTC; CDR3aa: CASSRKSGKQETQYF
d_gene: .; j_gene: TRBJ2-3; abundance: few; v_gene: TRBV7-2; len: 15; CDR3nt: TGTGCCAGCAGCTTATCGGGCATGTCCACAGATACGCAGTATTTT; CDR3aa: CASSLSGMSTDTQYF
d_gene: TRBD1; j_gene: TRBJ2-1; abundance: many; v_gene: TRBV11-2; len: 16; CDR3nt: TGTGCCAGCAGCTCGGCCGGGACAGGGGGGTACAATGAGCAGTTCTTC; CDR3aa: CASSSAGTGGYNEQFF
d_gene: .; j_gene: TRBJ2-7; abundance: few; v_gene: TRBV2; len: 15; CDR3nt: TGTGCCAGCAGTGATGCGCGCCTCGCGGTCTACGAGCAGTACTTC; CDR3aa: CASSDARLAVYEQYF
d_gene: .; j_gene: TRBJ1-1; abundance: .; v_gene: TRBV24-1; len: 13; CDR3nt: TGTGCCACCAGTGATCCCCTTATGCATGAAGCTTTCTTT; CDR3aa: CATSDPLMHEAFF
d_gene: TRBD2; j_gene: TRBJ2-5; abundance: few; v_gene: TRBV4-2; len: 15; CDR3nt: TGTGCCAGCAGCCCGCCGGGACTAGCCCCAGAGACCCAGTACTTC; CDR3aa: CASSPPGLAPETQYF
d_gene: .; j_gene: TRBJ1-2; abundance: few; v_gene: TRBV23-1; len: 11; CDR3nt: TGCGCCAGCAGTCAGGGCCCTGGCTACACCTTC; CDR3aa: CASSQGPGYTF
d_gene: .; j_gene: TRBJ1-1; abundance: .; v_gene: TRBV20-1; len: 12; CDR3nt: TGCAGTGCTAGAGGAGAGGGAACTGAAGCTTTCTTT; CDR3aa: CSARGEGTEAFF
d_gene: TRBD2; j_gene: TRBJ2-3; abundance: .; v_gene: TRBV7-2; len: 19; CDR3nt: TGTGCCAGCAGCTTAGCGACGGGACTAGCGGGAGGGCCCTCAGATACGCAGTATTTT; CDR3aa: CASSLATGLAGGPSDTQYF
d_gene: .; j_gene: TRBJ2-6; abundance: few; v_gene: TRBV2; len: 15; CDR3nt: TGTGCCAGCAGTTCTCGTCCCCCTGGGGCCAACGTCCTGACTTTC; CDR3aa: CASSSRPPGANVLTF
d_gene: .; j_gene: TRBJ2-5; abundance: few; v_gene: TRBV25-1; len: 14; CDR3nt: TGTGCCAGCAGTGAATTGGAGGACCCCGGGGCCCAGTACTTC; CDR3aa: CASSELEDPGAQYF
d_gene: .; j_gene: TRBJ1-1; abundance: many; v_gene: TRBV12-3/TRBV12-4; len: 13; CDR3nt: TGTGCCAGCAGAGGCAGGTCGAACACTGAAGCTTTCTTT; CDR3aa: CASRGRSNTEAFF
d_gene: .; j_gene: TRBJ2-3; abundance: many; v_gene: TRBV5-1; len: 13; CDR3nt: TGCGCCAGCAGCTTAGATCTAGCCGATACGCAGTATTTT; CDR3aa: CASSLDLADTQYF
d_gene: TRBD2; j_gene: TRBJ2-1; abundance: .; v_gene: TRBV5-1; len: 15; CDR3nt: TGCGCCAGCAGCTTGAGTCTAGCGGTCTACAATGAGCAGTTCTTC; CDR3aa: CASSLSLAVYNEQFF
d_gene: .; j_gene: TRBJ2-1; abundance: .; v_gene: TRBV4-2; len: 14; CDR3nt: TGTGCCAGCAGTCTCGCCCAGGGGGGCGATGAGCAGTTCTTC; CDR3aa: CASSLAQGGDEQFF
d_gene: .; j_gene: TRBJ1-2; abundance: few; v_gene: TRBV2; len: 14; CDR3nt: TGTGCCAGCATCCAGGGAGGGGTTAACTATGGCTACACCTTC; CDR3aa: CASIQGGVNYGYTF
d_gene: TRBD1; j_gene: TRBJ2-1; abundance: .; v_gene: TRBV5-1; len: 15; CDR3nt: TGCGCCAGCAGCTTGACAGGGGACTCCTACAATGAGCAGTTCTTC; CDR3aa: CASSLTGDSYNEQFF
d_gene: .; j_gene: TRBJ2-1; abundance: .; v_gene: TRBV2; len: 16; CDR3nt: TGTGCCAGCGATGCTGTTACTAGGGTCGCTTTTCGTGAGCAGTTCTTC; CDR3aa: CASDAVTRVAFREQFF
d_gene: TRBD1; j_gene: TRBJ2-3; abundance: .; v_gene: TRBV5-1; len: 15; CDR3nt: TGCGCCAGCAGCTTACAGGGGGCGACGACAGATACGCAGTATTTT; CDR3aa: CASSLQGATTDTQYF
d_gene: TRBD1; j_gene: TRBJ1-2; abundance: many; v_gene: TRBV7-9; len: 15; CDR3nt: TGTGCCAGCAGCTTGTGGAACAGGGGTGACTATGGCTACACCTTC; CDR3aa: CASSLWNRGDYGYTF
d_gene: .; j_gene: TRBJ2-1; abundance: many; v_gene: TRBV4-3; len: 15; CDR3nt: TGCGCCAGCAGCCAAGGGGCAGGGGTCTACAATGAGCAGTTCTTC; CDR3aa: CASSQGAGVYNEQFF
d_gene: .; j_gene: TRBJ2-4; abundance: once; v_gene: TRBV20-1; len: 13; CDR3nt: TGCAGTGCCGCCACGTGGGCCAAAAACATTAAGTACTTC; CDR3aa: CSAATWAKNIKYF
d_gene: TRBD1; j_gene: TRBJ1-1; abundance: few; v_gene: TRBV4-3; len: 17; CDR3nt: TGCGCCAGCAGCCAAGAAATGGGCAGGGGGCTAGGCACTGAAGCTTTCTTT; CDR3aa: CASSQEMGRGLGTEAFF
d_gene: .; j_gene: TRBJ2-7; abundance: .; v_gene: TRBV27; len: 13; CDR3nt: TGTGCCAGCAGTCCGGCGGGTTCAGACGAGCAGTACTTC; CDR3aa: CASSPAGSDEQYF
d_gene: .; j_gene: TRBJ2-2; abundance: few; v_gene: TRBV5-5; len: 15; CDR3nt: TGTGCCAGCAGCCCGGGACAACTTAACACCGGGGAGCTGTTTTTT; CDR3aa: CASSPGQLNTGELFF
d_gene: TRBD1; j_gene: TRBJ2-5; abundance: .; v_gene: TRBV24-1; len: 16; CDR3nt: TGTGCCACCAGTGATCGGGACAGGGGAGCGGGAGAGACCCAGTACTTC; CDR3aa: CATSDRDRGAGETQYF
d_gene: .; j_gene: TRBJ1-1; abundance: .; v_gene: TRBV5-1; len: 15; CDR3nt: TGCGCCAGCAGCTTGGTATCAGGGGCAGGAACTGAAGCTTTCTTT; CDR3aa: CASSLVSGAGTEAFF
d_gene: TRBD1; j_gene: TRBJ1-5; abundance: .; v_gene: TRBV7-9; len: 16; CDR3nt: TGTGCCAGCAGCTTAACTCGTGGCAGGGGGCCTCAGCCCCAGCATTTT; CDR3aa: CASSLTRGRGPQPQHF
d_gene: .; j_gene: TRBJ1-5; abundance: few; v_gene: TRBV18; len: 16; CDR3nt: TGTGCCAGCTCACCACTCCCCAGTGGAGAAAATCAGCCCCAGCATTTT; CDR3aa: CASSPLPSGENQPQHF
d_gene: .; j_gene: TRBJ2-7; abundance: .; v_gene: TRBV27; len: 13; CDR3nt: TGTGCCAGCAGTTTTCGGAGCTCCTACGAGCAGTACTTC; CDR3aa: CASSFRSSYEQYF
d_gene: .; j_gene: TRBJ2-7; abundance: .; v_gene: TRBV27; len: 14; CDR3nt: TGTGCCAGCAGTTTGGAGAACAGCCCCTACGAGCAGTACTTC; CDR3aa: CASSLENSPYEQYF
d_gene: .; j_gene: TRBJ1-2; abundance: .; v_gene: TRBV19; len: 14; CDR3nt: TGTGCCAGTAGTCCACCCCAAGATTACTATGGCTACACCTTC; CDR3aa: CASSPPQDYYGYTF
d_gene: .; j_gene: TRBJ1-2; abundance: few; v_gene: TRBV20-1; len: 13; CDR3nt: TGCAGTGCCTTAGAAGGACAGACTTCTGGCTACACCTTC; CDR3aa: CSALEGQTSGYTF
d_gene: .; j_gene: TRBJ1-2; abundance: few; v_gene: TRBV6-6; len: 13; CDR3nt: TGTGCCAGCAGCCCGGCCTCGGTTTGGGGCTACACCTTC; CDR3aa: CASSPASVWGYTF
d_gene: .; j_gene: TRBJ2-3; abundance: many; v_gene: TRBV4-2; len: 15; CDR3nt: TGTGCCAGCAGCCAAGATCGTTCTCGGTCAGATACGCAGTATTTT; CDR3aa: CASSQDRSRSDTQYF